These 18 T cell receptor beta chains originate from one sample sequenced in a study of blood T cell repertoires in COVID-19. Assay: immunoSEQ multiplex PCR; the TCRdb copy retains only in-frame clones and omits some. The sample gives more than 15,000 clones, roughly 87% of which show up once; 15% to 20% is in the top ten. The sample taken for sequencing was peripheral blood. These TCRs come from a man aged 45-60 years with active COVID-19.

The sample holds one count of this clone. The CDR3 coding sequence is TGTGCCAGCAGTTACACCGGGGTCCGAGGGGGCTACACCTTC. Its protein product is CASSYTGVRGGYTF. The rearrangement uses TRBV27 and TRBJ1-2; no clear D. The CDR3 sequence is 14 residues long. V lost 4 bases and J 8 bases, leaving 17 bases between the germline ends. Looked up from germline, CDR1 is MNHEY and CDR2 is SMNVEV (reference sequence).

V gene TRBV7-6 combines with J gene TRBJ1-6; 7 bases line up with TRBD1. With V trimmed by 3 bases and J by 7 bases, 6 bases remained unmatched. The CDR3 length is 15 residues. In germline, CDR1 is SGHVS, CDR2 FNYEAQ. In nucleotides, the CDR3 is TGTGCCAGCAGCTTCAGCAGGGGGAACAATTCACCCCTCCACTTT. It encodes CASSFSRGNNSPLHF.

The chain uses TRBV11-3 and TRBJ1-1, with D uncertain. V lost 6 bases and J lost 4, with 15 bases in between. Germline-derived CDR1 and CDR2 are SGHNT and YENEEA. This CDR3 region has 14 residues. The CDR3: CASRNTIRGTEAFF. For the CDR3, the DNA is TGTGCCAGCAGAAATACTATTCGGGGCACTGAAGCTTTCTTT.

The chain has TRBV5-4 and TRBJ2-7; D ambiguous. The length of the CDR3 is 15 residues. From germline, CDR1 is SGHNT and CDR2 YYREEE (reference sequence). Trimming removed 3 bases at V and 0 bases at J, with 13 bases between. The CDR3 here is CASSSFDSSSYEQYF. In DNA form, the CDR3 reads TGTGCCAGCAGCTCCTTTGACTCGAGCTCCTACGAGCAGTACTTC.

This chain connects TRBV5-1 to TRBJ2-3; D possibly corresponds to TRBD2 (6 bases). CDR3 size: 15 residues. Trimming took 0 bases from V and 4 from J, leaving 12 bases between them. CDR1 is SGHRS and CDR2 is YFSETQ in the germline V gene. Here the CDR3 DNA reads TGCGCCAGCAGCTTGGTGGTTGGCGGGGCAGATACGCAGTATTTT. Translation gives CASSLVVGGADTQYF.

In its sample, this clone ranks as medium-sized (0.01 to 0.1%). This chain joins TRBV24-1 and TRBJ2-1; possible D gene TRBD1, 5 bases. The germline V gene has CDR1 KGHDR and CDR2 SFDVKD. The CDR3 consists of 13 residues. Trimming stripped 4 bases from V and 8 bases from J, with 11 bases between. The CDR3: CATSESRDDEQFF. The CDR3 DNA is TGTGCCACCAGTGAAAGCAGGGATGATGAGCAGTTCTTC.

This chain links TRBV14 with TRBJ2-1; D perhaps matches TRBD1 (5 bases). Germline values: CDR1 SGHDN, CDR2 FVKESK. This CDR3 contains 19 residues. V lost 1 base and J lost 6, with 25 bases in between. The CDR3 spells CASSQVRVVSREKSNEQFF. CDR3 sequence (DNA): TGTGCCAGCAGCCAAGTCAGGGTCGTAAGCAGGGAAAAAAGCAATGAGCAGTTCTTC.

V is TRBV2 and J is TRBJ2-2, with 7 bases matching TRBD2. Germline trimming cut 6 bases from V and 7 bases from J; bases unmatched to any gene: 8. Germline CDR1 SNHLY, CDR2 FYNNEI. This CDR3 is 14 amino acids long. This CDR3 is CASRGLAGIGELFF. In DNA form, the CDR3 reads TGTGCCAGCAGGGGATTAGCGGGCATCGGGGAGCTGTTTTTT.

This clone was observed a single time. The CDR3 DNA reads as TGTGCCAGCAGCTTAGCGGAGGCCACAGATACGCAGTATTTT. It yields the protein CASSLAEATDTQYF. This chain uses TRBV11-1 with TRBJ2-3, with D possibly matching TRBD2 (5 bases). V lost 0 bases to trimming and J lost 2 bases, with 6 bases between them. CDR1 and CDR2 from the germline V gene are SGHAT and FQDESV (reference sequence). The CDR3 loop spans 14 amino acids.

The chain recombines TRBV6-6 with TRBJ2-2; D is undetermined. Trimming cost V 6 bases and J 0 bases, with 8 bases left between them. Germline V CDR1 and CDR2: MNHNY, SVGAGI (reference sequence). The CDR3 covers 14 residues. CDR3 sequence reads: CASRRNANTGELFF. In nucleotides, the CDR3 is TGTGCCAGCAGGAGAAACGCGAACACCGGGGAGCTGTTTTTT.

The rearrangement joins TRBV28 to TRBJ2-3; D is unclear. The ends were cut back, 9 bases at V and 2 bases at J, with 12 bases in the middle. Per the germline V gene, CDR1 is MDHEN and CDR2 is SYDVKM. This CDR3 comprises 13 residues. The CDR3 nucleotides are TGTGCCAGTCTAGGCAAAAACACAGATACGCAGTATTTT. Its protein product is CASLGKNTDTQYF.

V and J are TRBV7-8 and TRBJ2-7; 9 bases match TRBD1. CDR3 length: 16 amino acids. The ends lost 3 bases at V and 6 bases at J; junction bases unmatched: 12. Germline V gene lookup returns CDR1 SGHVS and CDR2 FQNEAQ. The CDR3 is CASSFIYGTGMSEQYF. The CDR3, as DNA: TGTGCCAGCAGCTTCATTTATGGGACAGGGATGAGCGAGCAGTACTTC. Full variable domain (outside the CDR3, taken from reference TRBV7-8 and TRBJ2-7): GAGVSQSPRYKVAKRGQDVALRCDPISGHVSLFWYQQALGQGPEFLTYFQNEAQLDKSGLPSDRFFAERPEGSVSTLKIQRTQQEDSAVYLCASSFIYGTGMSEQYFGPGTRLTVT.

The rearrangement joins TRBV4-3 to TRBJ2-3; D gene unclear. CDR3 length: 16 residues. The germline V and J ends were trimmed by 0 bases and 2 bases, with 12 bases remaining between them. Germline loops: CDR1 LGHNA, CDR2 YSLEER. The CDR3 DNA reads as TGCGCCAGCAGCCAAGATCGCGCGCCCGACACAGATACGCAGTATTTT. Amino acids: CASSQDRAPDTDTQYF.

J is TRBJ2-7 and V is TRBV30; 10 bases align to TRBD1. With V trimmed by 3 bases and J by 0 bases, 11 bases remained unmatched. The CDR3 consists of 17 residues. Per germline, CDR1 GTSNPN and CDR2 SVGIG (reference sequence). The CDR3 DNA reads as TGTGCCTGGAGCCCGAGGGTGACAGGGGGCTTCTCCTACGAGCAGTACTTC. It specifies CAWSPRVTGGFSYEQYF.

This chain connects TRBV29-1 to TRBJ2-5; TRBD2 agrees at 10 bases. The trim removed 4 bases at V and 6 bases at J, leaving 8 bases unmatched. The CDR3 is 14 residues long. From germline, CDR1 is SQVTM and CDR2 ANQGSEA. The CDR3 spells CSVVASGSLQTQYF. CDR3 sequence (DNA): TGCAGCGTTGTGGCTAGCGGGAGCCTACAGACCCAGTACTTC.

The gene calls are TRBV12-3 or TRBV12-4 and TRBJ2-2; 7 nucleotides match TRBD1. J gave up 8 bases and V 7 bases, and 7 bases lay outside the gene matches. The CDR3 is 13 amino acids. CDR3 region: CASTQGRGGELFF. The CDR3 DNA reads TGTGCCAGCACACAGGGGCGTGGTGGGGAGCTGTTTTTT.

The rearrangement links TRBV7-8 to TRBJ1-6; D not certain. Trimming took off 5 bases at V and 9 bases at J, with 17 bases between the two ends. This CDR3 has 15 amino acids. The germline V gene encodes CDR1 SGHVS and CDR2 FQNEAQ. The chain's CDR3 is CASSPDNTGSSPLHF. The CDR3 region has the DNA TGTGCCAGCAGCCCCGACAACACCGGTAGTTCACCCCTCCACTTT.

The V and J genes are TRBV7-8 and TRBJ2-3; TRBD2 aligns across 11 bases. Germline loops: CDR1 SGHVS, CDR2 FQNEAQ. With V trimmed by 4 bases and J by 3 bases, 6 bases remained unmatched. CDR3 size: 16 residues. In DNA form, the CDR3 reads TGTGCCAGCAGCTCAATACTAGCGGGAGTAACAGATACGCAGTATTTT. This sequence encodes CASSSILAGVTDTQYF.